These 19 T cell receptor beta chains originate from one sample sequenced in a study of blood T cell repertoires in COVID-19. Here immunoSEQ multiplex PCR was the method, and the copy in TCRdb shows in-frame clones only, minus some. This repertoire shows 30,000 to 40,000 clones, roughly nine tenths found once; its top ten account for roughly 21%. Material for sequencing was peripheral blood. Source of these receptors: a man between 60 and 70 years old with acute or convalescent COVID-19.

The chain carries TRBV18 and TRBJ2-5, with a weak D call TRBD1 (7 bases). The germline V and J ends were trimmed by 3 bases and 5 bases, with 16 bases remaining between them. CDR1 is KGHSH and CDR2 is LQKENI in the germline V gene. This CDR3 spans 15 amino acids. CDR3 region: CASSPSSRGDETQYF. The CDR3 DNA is TGTGCCAGCTCACCCTCCAGCAGGGGGGATGAGACCCAGTACTTC.

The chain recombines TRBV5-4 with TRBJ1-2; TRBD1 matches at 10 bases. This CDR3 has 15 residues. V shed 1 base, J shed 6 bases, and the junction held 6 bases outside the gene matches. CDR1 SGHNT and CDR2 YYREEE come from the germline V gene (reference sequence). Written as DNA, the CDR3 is TGTGCCAGCAGCTTGCCAGGGGACAGGGGAAATGGCTACACCTTC. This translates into CASSLPGDRGNGYTF. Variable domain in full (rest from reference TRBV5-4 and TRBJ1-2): ETGVTQSPTHLIKTRGQQVTLRCSSQSGHNTVSWYQQALGQGPQFIFQYYREEENGRGNFPPRFSGLQFPNYSSELNVNALELDDSALYLCASSLPGDRGNGYTFGSGTRLTVV.

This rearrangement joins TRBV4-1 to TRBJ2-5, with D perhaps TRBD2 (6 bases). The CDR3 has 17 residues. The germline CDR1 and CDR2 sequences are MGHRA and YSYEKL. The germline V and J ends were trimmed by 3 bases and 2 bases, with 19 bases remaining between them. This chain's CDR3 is CASSQSYRDSLQETQYF. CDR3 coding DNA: TGCGCCAGCAGCCAGAGTTACCGGGACTCTCTGCAAGAGACCCAGTACTTC.

CDR3 coding DNA: TGTGCCAGTAGTGTTAGCGGGAGGGCCTTCACAGATACGCAGTATTTT. This translates into CASSVSGRAFTDTQYF. The J gene is TRBJ2-3, the V gene TRBV19; 11 positions match TRBD2. This CDR3 spans 16 amino acids. Germline V gene sequence: CDR1 LNHDA, CDR2 SQIVND (reference sequence). Trimming took 5 bases from V and 2 from J; bases not matched to a gene: 6. The whole variable domain, remainder taken from reference TRBV19 and TRBJ2-3, is DGGITQSPKYLFRKEGQNVTLSCEQNLNHDAMYWYRQDPGQGLRLIYYSQIVNDFQKGDIAEGYSVSREKKESFPLTVTSAQKNPTAFYLCASSVSGRAFTDTQYFGPGTRLTVL.

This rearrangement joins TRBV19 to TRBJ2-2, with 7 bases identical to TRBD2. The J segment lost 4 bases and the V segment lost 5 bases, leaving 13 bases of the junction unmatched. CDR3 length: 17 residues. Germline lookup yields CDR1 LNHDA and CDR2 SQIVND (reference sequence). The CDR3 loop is CASSDPRLAATTGELFF. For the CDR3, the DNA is TGTGCCAGTAGTGACCCCCGACTAGCAGCGACCACCGGGGAGCTGTTTTTT. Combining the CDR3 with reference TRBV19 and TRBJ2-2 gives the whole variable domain DGGITQSPKYLFRKEGQNVTLSCEQNLNHDAMYWYRQDPGQGLRLIYYSQIVNDFQKGDIAEGYSVSREKKESFPLTVTSAQKNPTAFYLCASSDPRLAATTGELFFGEGSRLTVL.

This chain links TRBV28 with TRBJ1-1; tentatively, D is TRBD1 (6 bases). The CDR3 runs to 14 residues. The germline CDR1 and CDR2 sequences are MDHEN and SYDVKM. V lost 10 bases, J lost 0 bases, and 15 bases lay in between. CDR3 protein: CATKRTAMNTEAFF. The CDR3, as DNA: TGTGCCACCAAAAGGACAGCCATGAACACTGAAGCTTTCTTT.

CDR3 in amino acids: CASSPDSYNEQFF. Written as DNA, the CDR3 is TGTGCCAGCAGTCCGGACAGCTACAATGAGCAGTTCTTC. The rearrangement joins TRBV6-2 or TRBV6-3 to TRBJ2-1; tentative D call: TRBD1 (6 bases). The CDR3 is made up of 13 amino acids. With 5 bases removed from V and 3 bases from J, the gap between germline ends came to 8 bases. Germline V gene lookup returns CDR1 MNHEY and CDR2 SVGEGT.

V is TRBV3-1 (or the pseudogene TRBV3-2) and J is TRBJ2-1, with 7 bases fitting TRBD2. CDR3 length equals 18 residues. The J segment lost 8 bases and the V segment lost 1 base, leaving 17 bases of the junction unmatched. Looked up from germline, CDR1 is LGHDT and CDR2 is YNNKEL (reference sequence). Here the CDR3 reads CASSQGTEIGGRSYEQFF. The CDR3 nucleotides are TGTGCCAGCAGCCAAGGTACTGAGATTGGCGGGAGATCGTATGAGCAGTTCTTC.

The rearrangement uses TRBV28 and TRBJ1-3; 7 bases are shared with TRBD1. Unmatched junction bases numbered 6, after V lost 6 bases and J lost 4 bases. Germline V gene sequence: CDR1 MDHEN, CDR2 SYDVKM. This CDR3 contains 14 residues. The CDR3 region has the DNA TGTGCCAGCAGCCTGACAGGGCTCGGAAACACCATATATTTT. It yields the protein CASSLTGLGNTIYF.

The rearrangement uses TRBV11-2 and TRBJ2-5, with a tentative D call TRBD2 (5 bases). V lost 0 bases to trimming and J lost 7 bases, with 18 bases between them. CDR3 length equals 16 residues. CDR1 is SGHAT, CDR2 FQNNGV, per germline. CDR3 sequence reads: CASSLDPGGGARTQYF. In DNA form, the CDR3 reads TGTGCCAGCAGCTTAGATCCTGGCGGAGGCGCCCGGACCCAGTACTTC.

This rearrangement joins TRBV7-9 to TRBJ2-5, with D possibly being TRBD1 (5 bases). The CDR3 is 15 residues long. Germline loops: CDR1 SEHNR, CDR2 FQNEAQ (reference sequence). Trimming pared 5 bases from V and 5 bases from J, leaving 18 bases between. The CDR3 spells CASSQPPQGGETQYF. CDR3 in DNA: TGTGCCAGCAGCCAACCACCTCAGGGCGGCGAGACCCAGTACTTC.

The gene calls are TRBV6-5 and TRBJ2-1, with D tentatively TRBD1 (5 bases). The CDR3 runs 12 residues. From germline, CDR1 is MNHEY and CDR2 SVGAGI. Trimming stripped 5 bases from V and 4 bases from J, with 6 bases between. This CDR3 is CASSRGYNEQFF. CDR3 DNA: TGTGCCAGCAGTAGGGGTTACAATGAGCAGTTCTTC.

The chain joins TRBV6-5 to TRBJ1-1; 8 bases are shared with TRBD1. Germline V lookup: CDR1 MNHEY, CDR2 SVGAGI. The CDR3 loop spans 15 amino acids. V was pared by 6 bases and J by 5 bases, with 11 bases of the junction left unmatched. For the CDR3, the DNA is TGTGCCAGCAGCCGACCCTCACGGACAGGGACTGAAGCTTTCTTT. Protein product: CASSRPSRTGTEAFF.

The CDR3 sequence: CASSGTGSYEQYV. The DNA of the CDR3 is TGTGCCAGCTCAGGGACAGGGTCCTACGAGCAGTACGTC. This chain links TRBV18 with TRBJ2-7; 9 positions agree with TRBD1. The CDR3 has 13 amino acids. Germline V CDR1 and CDR2: KGHSH, LQKENI. The V segment lost 5 bases and the J segment 1 base; nucleotides outside the gene matches: 0.

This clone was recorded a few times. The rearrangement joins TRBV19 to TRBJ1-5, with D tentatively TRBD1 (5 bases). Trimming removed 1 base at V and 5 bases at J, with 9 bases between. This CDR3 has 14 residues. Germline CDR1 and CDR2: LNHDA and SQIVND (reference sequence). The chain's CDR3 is CASSIVREDQPQHF. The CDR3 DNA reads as TGTGCCAGTAGTATAGTCAGGGAAGATCAGCCCCAGCATTTT. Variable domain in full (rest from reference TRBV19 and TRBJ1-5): DGGITQSPKYLFRKEGQNVTLSCEQNLNHDAMYWYRQDPGQGLRLIYYSQIVNDFQKGDIAEGYSVSREKKESFPLTVTSAQKNPTAFYLCASSIVREDQPQHFGDGTRLSIL.

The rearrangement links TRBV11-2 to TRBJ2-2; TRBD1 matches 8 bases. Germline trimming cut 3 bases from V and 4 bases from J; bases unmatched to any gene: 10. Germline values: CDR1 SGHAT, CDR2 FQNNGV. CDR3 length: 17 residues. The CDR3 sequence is CASSFTLTGAGTGELFF. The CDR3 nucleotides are TGTGCCAGCAGCTTTACATTGACAGGGGCTGGCACCGGGGAGCTGTTTTTT.

The CDR3 coding sequence is TGTGCCAGCAGTCCTGGACAGACTGGGCAGTTCTTC. Translation: CASSPGQTGQFF. This chain uses TRBV28 with TRBJ2-1; tentatively, D is TRBD1 (6 bases). The CDR3 is 12 amino acids. Germline CDR1 MDHEN, CDR2 SYDVKM. Trimming pared 5 bases from V and 12 bases from J, leaving 14 bases between.

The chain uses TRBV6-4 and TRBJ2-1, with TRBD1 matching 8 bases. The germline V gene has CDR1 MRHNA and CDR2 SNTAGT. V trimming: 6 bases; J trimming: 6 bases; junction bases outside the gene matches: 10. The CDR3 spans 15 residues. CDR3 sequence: CASSFHSGQANEQFF. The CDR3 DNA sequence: TGTGCCAGCAGCTTCCACTCGGGACAGGCCAATGAGCAGTTCTTC.

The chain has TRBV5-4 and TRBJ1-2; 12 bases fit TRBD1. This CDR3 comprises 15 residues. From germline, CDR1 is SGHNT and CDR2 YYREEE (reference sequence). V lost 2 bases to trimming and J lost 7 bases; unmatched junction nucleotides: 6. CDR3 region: CASSFPGQGAGGYTF. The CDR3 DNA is TGTGCCAGCAGCTTTCCGGGACAGGGGGCAGGTGGCTACACCTTC.